A selection of T cell receptor beta chains follows, all from one sample in a study of OX40 agonist ivuxolimab in advanced cancers. Profiling relied on immunoSEQ multiplex PCR, and the TCRdb table lists in-frame clones only, not all of them. The table shows 15,000 to 20,000 clones, with less than 95% occurring only once. The material sequenced was CD4+ or CD8+ T cells sorted from blood, taken in a trial of the OX40 agonist ivuxolimab. These receptors originate from an adult with an advanced solid tumor such as melanoma, head and neck, liver or kidney cancer. Both conserved end residues are part of each CDR3. A D gene is named only where the DNA matches it firmly. The size field is filled for only some rows; it gives once, few, many or a size class.

abundance: once
j_gene: TRBJ1-5
v_gene: TRBV7-8
d_gene: TRBD1
CDR3nt: TGTGCCAGCAGCTTACATAAGAGGACAGGGAGACAGCCCCAGCATTTT
CDR3aa: CASSLHKRTGRQPQHF

abundance: -
j_gene: TRBJ2-5
v_gene: TRBV4-3
d_gene: TRBD2
CDR3nt: TGCGCCAGCAGCCATAATCCTCAACTAGCGGGAAATCAAGAGACCCAGTACTTC
CDR3aa: CASSHNPQLAGNQETQYF

abundance: once
j_gene: TRBJ2-7
v_gene: TRBV6-4
d_gene: -
CDR3nt: TGTGCCAGCAGCAGACAGCCCTACGAGCAGTACTTC
CDR3aa: CASSRQPYEQYF

abundance: -
j_gene: TRBJ2-5
v_gene: TRBV7-9
d_gene: -
CDR3nt: TGTGCCAGCAGCTTTCAAGAGACCCAGTACTTC
CDR3aa: CASSFQETQYF

abundance: few
j_gene: TRBJ2-1
v_gene: TRBV30
d_gene: -
CDR3nt: TGTGCCTGGAGTGTGGGTCGAGGGGGCAATGAGCAGTTCTTC
CDR3aa: CAWSVGRGGNEQFF

abundance: few
j_gene: TRBJ1-4
v_gene: TRBV28
d_gene: TRBD1
CDR3nt: TGTGCCAGCAGCATAGACAGGGGGCGTGATAATGAAAAACTGTTTTTT
CDR3aa: CASSIDRGRDNEKLFF

abundance: -
j_gene: TRBJ2-5
v_gene: TRBV5-1
d_gene: TRBD2
CDR3nt: TGCGCCAGCAGCTGGGGACTAGCGGTGCAAGAGACCCAGTACTTC
CDR3aa: CASSWGLAVQETQYF

abundance: few
j_gene: TRBJ1-1
v_gene: TRBV15
d_gene: TRBD1
CDR3nt: TGTGCCACCAGCAGAGATGGGACAGACACTGAAGCTTTCTTT
CDR3aa: CATSRDGTDTEAFF

abundance: -
j_gene: TRBJ2-2
v_gene: TRBV28
d_gene: -
CDR3nt: TGTGCCAGCAGTTTTTGGACCGGGGAGCTGTTTTTT
CDR3aa: CASSFWTGELFF

abundance: -
j_gene: TRBJ1-1
v_gene: TRBV7-8
d_gene: TRBD1
CDR3nt: TGTGCCAGCAGCTATACAGGGGGCACTGAAGCTTTCTTT
CDR3aa: CASSYTGGTEAFF

abundance: once
j_gene: TRBJ2-7
v_gene: TRBV6-1
d_gene: TRBD1
CDR3nt: TGTGCCAGCAGTCCGACAGGGGATTCCTACGAGCAGTACTTC
CDR3aa: CASSPTGDSYEQYF

abundance: -
j_gene: TRBJ2-2
v_gene: TRBV10-2
d_gene: -
CDR3nt: TGCGCCAGCAACCGGGACCCATACACCGGGGAGCTGTTTTTT
CDR3aa: CASNRDPYTGELFF

abundance: -
j_gene: TRBJ2-3
v_gene: TRBV19
d_gene: TRBD2
CDR3nt: TGTGCCAGTAGTTCCTTAGCGGGAGATACGCAGTATTTT
CDR3aa: CASSSLAGDTQYF

abundance: -
j_gene: TRBJ2-7
v_gene: TRBV7-9
d_gene: -
CDR3nt: TGTGCCAGCAGCTTAGGGAGCGGCTACGAGCAGTACTTC
CDR3aa: CASSLGSGYEQYF

abundance: few
j_gene: TRBJ2-7
v_gene: TRBV28
d_gene: -
CDR3nt: TGTGCCAGCAGCAGGACCGTAACCTACGAGCAGTACTTC
CDR3aa: CASSRTVTYEQYF

abundance: few
j_gene: TRBJ2-1
v_gene: TRBV5-5
d_gene: -
CDR3nt: TGTGCCAGCAGCTTGACCCGGAGTGAGCAGTTCTTC
CDR3aa: CASSLTRSEQFF

abundance: few
j_gene: TRBJ2-7
v_gene: TRBV19
d_gene: TRBD2
CDR3nt: TGTGCCAGTAGTGGGGGACTAACCTACGAGCAGTACTTC
CDR3aa: CASSGGLTYEQYF

abundance: -
j_gene: TRBJ1-2
v_gene: TRBV19
d_gene: TRBD1
CDR3nt: TGTGCCAACAGACCGGGACAGGGGGTTTTAAACTATGGCTACACCTTC
CDR3aa: CANRPGQGVLNYGYTF

abundance: -
j_gene: TRBJ2-1
v_gene: TRBV11-3
d_gene: TRBD2
CDR3nt: TGTGCCAGCAGCTCACTAGCGGGGTACAATGAGCAGTTCTTC
CDR3aa: CASSSLAGYNEQFF

abundance: -
j_gene: TRBJ2-5
v_gene: TRBV27
d_gene: -
CDR3nt: TGTGCCAGCAGTCCAACAGGTTACCAAGAGACCCAGTACTTC
CDR3aa: CASSPTGYQETQYF

abundance: -
j_gene: TRBJ1-2
v_gene: TRBV5-4
d_gene: TRBD1
CDR3nt: TGTGCCACCTTGGACAGGGGATTTGGCTACACCTTC
CDR3aa: CATLDRGFGYTF

abundance: -
j_gene: TRBJ1-2
v_gene: TRBV14
d_gene: -
CDR3nt: TGTGCCAGCAGCCAAGGGGTCAGGTTAAGTTATGGCTACACCTTC
CDR3aa: CASSQGVRLSYGYTF

abundance: -
j_gene: TRBJ2-1
v_gene: TRBV6-5
d_gene: TRBD2
CDR3nt: TGTGCCAGCAGTTACTCCGGACTAGCGGGAGATAATGAGCAGTTCTTC
CDR3aa: CASSYSGLAGDNEQFF

abundance: -
j_gene: TRBJ1-1
v_gene: TRBV7-6
d_gene: TRBD1
CDR3nt: TGTGCCAGCAGCAACGGACAGGACTTTGAAGCTTTCTTT
CDR3aa: CASSNGQDFEAFF

abundance: once
j_gene: TRBJ1-5
v_gene: TRBV27
d_gene: -
CDR3nt: TGTGCCAGCAGTTACCAGGGATACAATCAGCCCCAGCATTTT
CDR3aa: CASSYQGYNQPQHF

abundance: -
j_gene: TRBJ1-6
v_gene: TRBV5-6
d_gene: -
CDR3nt: TGTGCCAGTCACCGCCGGACGGTGAGCTCCTATAATTCACCCCTCCACTTT
CDR3aa: CASHRRTVSSYNSPLHF

abundance: -
j_gene: TRBJ2-3
v_gene: TRBV9
d_gene: -
CDR3nt: TGTGCCAGCAGCCTCCTACTATCTAGCACAGATACGCAGTATTTT
CDR3aa: CASSLLLSSTDTQYF

abundance: once
j_gene: TRBJ2-3
v_gene: TRBV28
d_gene: -
CDR3nt: TGTGCCAGCAGTCGGGACTTCAGCACAGATACGCAGTATTTT
CDR3aa: CASSRDFSTDTQYF

abundance: once
j_gene: TRBJ2-2
v_gene: TRBV7-9
d_gene: TRBD2
CDR3nt: TGTGCCAGCAGAGAGGGACTAGCGGAAGCGAACACCGGGGAGCTGTTTTTT
CDR3aa: CASREGLAEANTGELFF

abundance: -
j_gene: TRBJ1-5
v_gene: TRBV27
d_gene: -
CDR3nt: TGTGCCAGCAGTTCCCGGGACACCTATCAGCCCCAGCATTTT
CDR3aa: CASSSRDTYQPQHF

abundance: -
j_gene: TRBJ2-1
v_gene: TRBV7-3
d_gene: TRBD2
CDR3nt: TGTGCCAGCAGCCCCAGTGGTCGCGGCGGGAGTATCAATGAGCAGTTCTTC
CDR3aa: CASSPSGRGGSINEQFF

abundance: -
j_gene: TRBJ2-7
v_gene: TRBV19
d_gene: TRBD1
CDR3nt: TGTGCCAGTAGAGGACAGGGCCACGAGCAGTACTTC
CDR3aa: CASRGQGHEQYF

abundance: -
j_gene: TRBJ2-1
v_gene: TRBV5-1
d_gene: -
CDR3nt: TGCGCCAGCAGCTCTAGCCGGAATGAGCAGTTCTTC
CDR3aa: CASSSSRNEQFF

abundance: -
j_gene: TRBJ2-1
v_gene: TRBV29-1
d_gene: -
CDR3nt: TGCAGCGGGCGCGCCACGTACAATGAGCAGTTCTTC
CDR3aa: CSGRATYNEQFF

abundance: once
j_gene: TRBJ2-1
v_gene: TRBV25-1
d_gene: -
CDR3nt: TGTGCCAGCAGATGGGGATCCAATGAGCAGTTCTTC
CDR3aa: CASRWGSNEQFF

abundance: -
j_gene: TRBJ1-2
v_gene: TRBV19
d_gene: -
CDR3nt: TGTGCCAGTAGTATCCCCGAGGTTTTGGGGAGCGACTATGGCTACACCTTC
CDR3aa: CASSIPEVLGSDYGYTF

abundance: -
j_gene: TRBJ1-3
v_gene: TRBV15
d_gene: -
CDR3nt: TGTGCCACCAGCAGATCGAGCAGCTCTGGAAACACCATATATTTT
CDR3aa: CATSRSSSSGNTIYF

abundance: -
j_gene: TRBJ2-7
v_gene: TRBV9
d_gene: TRBD1
CDR3nt: TGTGCCAGCAGCGTAGGGGGACAGGGGGCTGTTTACGAGCAGTACTTC
CDR3aa: CASSVGGQGAVYEQYF

abundance: -
j_gene: TRBJ1-3
v_gene: TRBV9
d_gene: -
CDR3nt: TGTGCCAGCAGCCCGCCAGGGGTGAGCGGAAACACCATATATTTT
CDR3aa: CASSPPGVSGNTIYF

abundance: once
j_gene: TRBJ2-5
v_gene: TRBV11-1
d_gene: -
CDR3nt: TGTGCCAGCAGCTTACCGGGACGGGACAAGGACTGGGGAGAAACCCAGTACTTC
CDR3aa: CASSLPGRDKDWGETQYF

abundance: -
j_gene: TRBJ2-7
v_gene: TRBV5-6
d_gene: -
CDR3nt: TGTGCCAGCAGCTCCGGGACTGGCGTCTACGAGCAGTACTTC
CDR3aa: CASSSGTGVYEQYF

abundance: -
j_gene: TRBJ2-7
v_gene: TRBV27
d_gene: -
CDR3nt: TGTGCCTCAATGCGGGGAGAGGACTACGAGCAGTACTTC
CDR3aa: CASMRGEDYEQYF

abundance: few
j_gene: TRBJ2-1
v_gene: TRBV29-1
d_gene: TRBD2
CDR3nt: TGCAGCGTTGAAGATCGCCCGGGACTAAATGAGCAGTTCTTC
CDR3aa: CSVEDRPGLNEQFF

abundance: -
j_gene: TRBJ2-3
v_gene: TRBV9
d_gene: TRBD2
CDR3nt: TGTGCCAGCAGCACGACTAGCGGGACGGTAGATACGCAGTATTTT
CDR3aa: CASSTTSGTVDTQYF

abundance: -
j_gene: TRBJ2-1
v_gene: TRBV10-1
d_gene: -
CDR3nt: TGCGCCAGCAGTGAGTCATTGGCGGGGAATGAGCAGTTCTTC
CDR3aa: CASSESLAGNEQFF

abundance: -
j_gene: TRBJ2-1
v_gene: TRBV18
d_gene: -
CDR3nt: TGTGCCAGCTCACCACCACCCCCCGGGGGAGCTAGCGCCATACCTGTTCATGAGCAGTTCTTC
CDR3aa: CASSPPPPGGASAIPVHEQFF

abundance: once
j_gene: TRBJ1-5
v_gene: TRBV9
d_gene: -
CDR3nt: TGTGCCAGCAGCCCAGGAGGGGGCAATCAGCCCCAGCATTTT
CDR3aa: CASSPGGGNQPQHF

abundance: -
j_gene: TRBJ2-3
v_gene: TRBV7-6
d_gene: -
CDR3nt: TGTGCCAGCAGCATGGCGCCCAGCACAGATACGCAGTATTTT
CDR3aa: CASSMAPSTDTQYF

abundance: few
j_gene: TRBJ2-5
v_gene: TRBV1
d_gene: -
CDR3nt: TGCACCCCCCGGGGGAGGGCGGGCGAGACCCAGTACTTC
CDR3aa: CTPRGRAGETQYF